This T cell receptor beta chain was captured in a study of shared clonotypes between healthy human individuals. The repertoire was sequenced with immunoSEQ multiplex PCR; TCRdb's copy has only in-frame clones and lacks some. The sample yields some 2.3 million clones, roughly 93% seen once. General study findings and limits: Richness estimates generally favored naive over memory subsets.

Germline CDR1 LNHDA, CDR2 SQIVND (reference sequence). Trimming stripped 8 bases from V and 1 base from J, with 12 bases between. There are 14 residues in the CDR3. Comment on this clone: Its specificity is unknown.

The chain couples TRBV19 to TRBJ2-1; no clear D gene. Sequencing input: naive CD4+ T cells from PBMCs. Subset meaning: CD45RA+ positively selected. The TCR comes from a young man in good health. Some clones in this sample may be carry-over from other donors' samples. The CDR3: CASRVGHSYNEQFF. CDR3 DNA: TGTGCCAGTCGGGTTGGGCATTCCTACAATGAGCAGTTCTTC.